This is a list of T cell receptor beta chains from one sample in a study of chemoradiotherapy in HPV16-positive cancers. Sequencing used immunoSEQ multiplex PCR; TCRdb keeps in-frame clones, though not all of them. The table lists 10,000 to 15,000 clones, roughly 61% of them singletons. Sampling was conducted from a patient who underwent chemoradiotherapy. The receptors come from a human donor with HPV-associated anogenital cancer. Each CDR3 is given with its conserved first and last residue. The D gene is left open where the match is weak. Some rows have no size entry. The others give once, few or many, or a class for an expanded clone.

V gene	clone size	D gene	J gene	CDR3 DNA	CDR3 protein
TRBV4-1	.	.	TRBJ1-5	TGCGCCAGCAGCCAAGAGGGGCGTTGGGGTAATCAGCCCCAGCATTTT	CASSQEGRWGNQPQHF
TRBV4-2	few	.	TRBJ1-1	TGTGCCAGCAGCCAAGTTCAGGTGGCGAACACTGAAGCTTTCTTT	CASSQVQVANTEAFF
TRBV11-3	few	.	TRBJ2-1	TGTGCCAGCAGCTTCCCGGGGAATAATGAGCAGTTCTTC	CASSFPGNNEQFF
TRBV28	.	TRBD1	TRBJ2-7	TGTGCCAGCAGTCGGGGACAGACCTACGAGCAGTACTTC	CASSRGQTYEQYF
TRBV5-1	.	TRBD2	TRBJ2-1	TGCGCCAGCAGCCAAAGACTAGCGGGGGGTGGGTCTGAGCAGTTCTTC	CASSQRLAGGGSEQFF
TRBV10-3	.	TRBD1	TRBJ2-2	TGTGCCATCAGTGTCGGACAGGGCGGCACCGGGGAGCTGTTTTTT	CAISVGQGGTGELFF
TRBV28	.	.	TRBJ1-5	TGTGCCAGCAGTGAGATAGGGGGGAATCAGCCCCAGCATTTT	CASSEIGGNQPQHF
TRBV28	.	.	TRBJ1-2	TGTGCCAGCAGTTTTACGAAGGGTGGAGGCTACACCTTC	CASSFTKGGGYTF
TRBV19	.	.	TRBJ1-5	TGTGCCAGTAGTACCCTGCGCAGTATGAGCAATCAGCCCCAGCATTTT	CASSTLRSMSNQPQHF
TRBV19	.	TRBD1	TRBJ2-7	TGTGCCAGTAGTACGGACAGGGCCTCCTACGAGCAGTACTTC	CASSTDRASYEQYF
TRBV28	.	.	TRBJ2-1	TGTGCCAGCAGTTTACGTTTGTATGAGCAGTTCTTC	CASSLRLYEQFF
TRBV9	.	TRBD1	TRBJ2-5	TGTGCCAGCAGCGTAGGAGGGGGAACAGGGGGAGAGACCCAGTACTTC	CASSVGGGTGGETQYF
TRBV20-1	.	TRBD1	TRBJ2-7	TGCAGTGCTAAACAGGGGTTCGAGCAGTACTTC	CSAKQGFEQYF
TRBV30	.	.	TRBJ2-2	TGTGCCTGGAGTGGTCCTCCTCTATACACCGGGGAGCTGTTTTTT	CAWSGPPLYTGELFF
TRBV9	.	.	TRBJ1-1	TGTGCCAGCAGCGCGGCACGGGTAGGGACTGAAGCTTTCTTT	CASSAARVGTEAFF
TRBV4-2	.	.	TRBJ2-6	TGTGCCAGCAGCCAAGAGAGAGGGGCTGGGGCCAACGTCCTGACTTTC	CASSQERGAGANVLTF